The T cell receptor beta chain under discussion was sequenced for a study of regulatory T cells in long-lasting Graves disease. Regarding the study as a whole: TCR diversity in persistent Graves' patients was below that of newly diagnosed ones. Only peripheral blood was studied, not thyroid tissue.

In building TCR beta libraries, iRepertoire HTBI primers were used together with Arm-PCR of CDR3 regions. TCRdb used MiXCR to reprocess the multiplex PCR reads, holding one entry per CDR3 protein. The sample lists roughly 560,000 distinct CDR3 sequences, around 11% seen once, with approximately 9.6% in the top ten. The CDR3 length is 16 residues. V lost 5 bases, J lost 3 bases, and 8 bases stayed unmatched. From germline, CDR1 is SGHVS and CDR2 FNYEAQ. Time point meaning: newly diagnosed GD, antithyroid drugs for less than 3 months. PBMC RNA served as the TCR library source. As concerns this clonotype: Its antigen is unidentified.

This sample was shared with a second study, whose subject was T cells in Graves' hyperthyroidism and ophthalmopathy. That report notes: The authors deemed Graves' hyperthyroidism stable absent ophthalmopathy progression within 18 months. The primer set for the first-round RT-PCR of the TCR CDR3 was HTBI.

This TCR was recovered from a woman under 40 with Graves disease. The chain uses TRBV7-6 and TRBJ2-2; 8 nucleotides line up with TRBD1. Material: peripheral blood mononuclear cells (PBMCs), obtained at new diagnosis, from a patient treated with antithyroid drugs. This CDR3 is CASSPGQGLDTGELFF. The CDR3 DNA follows: TGTGCCAGCAGCCCTGGACAGGGCTTGGACACCGGGGAGCTGTTTTTT.